These 5 T cell receptor beta chains originate from one sample sequenced in a study of shared clonotypes between healthy human individuals (dated by TCRdb to about 2020). The library came from the immunoSEQ multiplex PCR assay. TCRdb stores this immuneACCESS table with in-frame sequences only. Part of the clones is absent; in the studies checked, under half of the shortfall reflects unresolved V genes, and no reason is known for the rest. In this sample the table shows about 2,200,000 clones, 90% to 95% of which occur a single time. Together, the top ten hold under 2% of the sample. CD8 naive samples consisted of CD45RO-negative cells that were positively selected for CCR7, yielding a CD45RA+CCR7+ population without TemRA cells. The sample was naive CD8+ T cells from PBMCs. The cell subset or site label of this sample denotes: CD45RA+CCR7+. The receptor set was obtained from a man between 18 and 35 years old in good health. Some clones in this sample may be carry-over from other donors' samples.

The chain combines TRBV7-9 with TRBJ2-7; TRBD1 aligns across 7 bases. The germline V gene has CDR1 SEHNR and CDR2 FQNEAQ (reference sequence). V dropped 1 base and J dropped 5; count of bases not matched to a gene: 5. This CDR3 spans 14 amino acids. The CDR3 coding sequence is TGTGCCAGCAGCTTAGTTGACAGGGCGGACGAGCAGTACTTC. This translates into CASSLVDRADEQYF.

A single count supports this clone. The V gene is TRBV6-1, the J gene TRBJ1-1; 7 bases match TRBD1. The germline V gene encodes CDR1 MNHNS and CDR2 SASEGT. CDR3 size: 16 residues. Trimming cost V 1 base and J 0 bases; bases outside gene matches: 5. CDR3 loop: CASSEGQGEMNTEAFF. In DNA form, the CDR3 reads TGTGCCAGCAGTGAAGGACAGGGTGAAATGAACACTGAAGCTTTCTTT.

The rearrangement joins TRBV6-1 to TRBJ1-2; D remains unclear. The CDR3 is 15 residues long. With 2 bases removed from V and 1 base from J, the gap between germline ends came to 11 bases. Germline CDR1 reads MNHNS; CDR2 reads SASEGT. CDR3 loop: CASSEWNGINYGYTF. The CDR3 DNA sequence: TGTGCCAGCAGTGAATGGAACGGGATTAACTATGGCTACACCTTC.

This clone was picked up one time. The J gene is TRBJ2-7, the V gene TRBV6-5, with D perhaps assigned TRBD1 or TRBD2 (6 bases each). The germline gives CDR1 MNHEY, CDR2 SVGAGI. The V end lost 2 bases, the J end lost 6 bases, and 17 bases lay between the germline ends. This CDR3 comprises 15 residues. CDR3 nucleotide sequence: TGTGCCAGCAGTTACGTCGCGGGGCGAGGGGGCGAGCAGTACTTC. Translation: CASSYVAGRGGEQYF.

This clone was seen only once. At one end the junction does not follow the germline gene, possibly because of a read error. The chain has TRBV15 and TRBJ2-3; 9 bases are a match to TRBD2. This CDR3 contains 14 residues. CDR1 and CDR2 (germline): LNHNV, YYDKDF (reference sequence). CDR3 coding DNA: TGTGCCACCAGCAGAGATTGGAGCGGGAGGAACCTAAGTTTT. It translates to CATSRDWSGRNLSF.